A single T cell receptor beta chain is shown here with its context. Alongside a J-beta primer mix, a sample-barcoded 5' primer served in a second PCR lasting roughly 7 to 11 cycles. TCRdb reprocessed the 5' RACE reads via MiXCR and lists one record per CDR3 protein. Counted here are 750,000 to 850,000 distinct CDR3 sequences, 20% to 25% occurring once; the ten biggest clones make up 3.7%. This record comes from a study of blood T cells in healthy people across ages. These data also formed part of another study, on T cells of mothers and their children.

The specimen sequenced was blood. The clonotype originates from a boy younger than 18 in good health.

CDR3 region: CSVRGASYEQYF. DNA for the CDR3: TGCAGCGTTCGAGGGGCTTCCTACGAGCAGTACTTC. This chain links TRBV29-1 with TRBJ2-7, with D perhaps matching TRBD1 or TRBD2 (5 bases each). The CDR3 runs 12 residues. V shed 5 bases and J shed 1 base, with 9 bases lying between them. From germline, CDR1 is SQVTM and CDR2 ANQGSEA.